Each of the 20 T cell receptor beta chains below was sequenced from the same sample in a study of blood T cell repertoires in COVID-19. Only in-frame clones appear in the TCRdb table, and some are missing; sequencing was by immunoSEQ multiplex PCR. This table holds a few hundred thousand clones, roughly 90% found once. The source material was peripheral blood. These receptors originate from a man younger than 35 with COVID-19, enrolled during active disease.

This chain connects TRBV27 to TRBJ2-1; the match to TRBD2 covers 7 bases. V lost 3 bases, J lost 6 bases, and 2 bases stayed unmatched. Germline values: CDR1 MNHEY, CDR2 SMNVEV (reference sequence). The CDR3 is made up of 13 amino acids. CDR3 residues: CASSLGLFNEQFF. CDR3 nucleotides: TGTGCCAGCAGTTTGGGACTATTCAATGAGCAGTTCTTC.

The V and J genes are TRBV2 and TRBJ1-2, with D possibly being TRBD1 (6 bases). Germline V lookup: CDR1 SNHLY, CDR2 FYNNEI. Trimming left V 6 bases short and J 1 base short, with 15 bases between. The CDR3 is 15 amino acids. The CDR3 here is CASRAGDYGNYGYTF. The CDR3, as DNA: TGTGCCAGCAGGGCAGGGGATTATGGTAACTATGGCTACACCTTC.

The rearrangement uses TRBV9 and TRBJ2-3, with no clear D. Per the germline V gene, CDR1 is SGDLS and CDR2 is YYNGEE. The CDR3 spans 13 residues. V was trimmed by 2 bases and J by 4 bases, leaving 8 bases between them. CDR3 sequence: CASSVEIPDTQYF. In DNA form, the CDR3 reads TGTGCCAGCAGCGTGGAGATTCCAGATACGCAGTATTTT. The entire variable domain, with the rest obtained from reference TRBV9 and TRBJ2-3, is as follows: DSGVTQTPKHLITATGQRVTLRCSPRSGDLSVYWYQQSLDQGLQFLIQYYNGEERAKGNILERFSAQQFPDLHSELNLSSLELGDSALYFCASSVEIPDTQYFGPGTRLTVL.

The V call is TRBV7-7, the J call TRBJ2-5, with TRBD2 matching 8 bases. Germline V gene data show CDR1 as SSHAT and CDR2 as FNYEAQ (reference sequence). CDR3 size: 13 residues. V was pared by 2 bases and J by 5 bases, with 1 base of the junction left unmatched. The CDR3 sequence: CASSLTGGETQYF. The DNA of the CDR3 is TGTGCCAGCAGCTTAACGGGGGGGGAGACCCAGTACTTC. The whole variable domain, remainder taken from reference TRBV7-7 and TRBJ2-5, is GAGVSQSPRYKVTKRGQDVTLRCDPISSHATLYWYQQALGQGPEFLTYFNYEAQPDKSGLPSDRFSAERPEGSISTLTIQRTEQRDSAMYRCASSLTGGETQYFGPGTRLLVL.

The count of this clone is one. V usage is TRBV19 and J usage is TRBJ1-2; a weak D match, TRBD1 (5 bases). The CDR3 is made up of 15 amino acids. V shed 1 base and J shed 8 bases, with 17 bases lying between them. Germline V CDR1 and CDR2: LNHDA, SQIVND (reference sequence). The CDR3 DNA sequence: TGTGCCAGTAGTATAGCCCCCAGGGCAAGTGGCGGCTACACCTTC. Its translation is CASSIAPRASGGYTF.

The chain links TRBV5-8 to TRBJ2-5, with D possibly TRBD1 on 5 matching bases. V was clipped by 4 bases and J by 5 bases, with 12 bases between them. The CDR3 has 13 amino acids. In germline, CDR1 is SGHTS, CDR2 YDEGEE. CDR3: CASSTRDKETQYF. In DNA form, the CDR3 reads TGTGCCAGCAGCACCAGGGATAAGGAGACCCAGTACTTC.

The chain joins TRBV5-1 to TRBJ1-2; D ambiguous. V was trimmed by 4 bases and J by 2 bases, leaving 9 bases between them. Germline V gene lookup returns CDR1 SGHRS and CDR2 YFSETQ. CDR3 length: 13 residues. The CDR3 reads CASSPTTNYGYTF. DNA for the CDR3: TGCGCCAGCAGCCCGACTACGAACTATGGCTACACCTTC.

The chain employs TRBV6-5 and TRBJ1-3; D possibly corresponds to TRBD1 (5 bases). The CDR3 is 13 residues long. The germline gives CDR1 MNHEY, CDR2 SVGAGI. Trimming pared 7 bases from V and 8 bases from J, leaving 15 bases between. The CDR3 reads CASTRVGQDTIYF. CDR3 in DNA: TGTGCCAGCACCCGAGTGGGGCAGGACACCATATATTTT.

This sequence joins TRBV16 and TRBJ2-4; TRBD2 is a possible D gene (6 bases). CDR1 and CDR2 from the germline V gene are KGHSY and FQNENV. Trimming stripped 2 bases from V and 7 bases from J, with 9 bases between. CDR3 size: 13 residues. Here the CDR3 reads CASSQGLANIQYF. CDR3 DNA: TGTGCCAGCAGCCAAGGGCTAGCGAACATTCAGTACTTC.

The gene calls are TRBV11-2 and TRBJ1-5; 9 bases agree with TRBD1. This CDR3 is 12 amino acids long. The V segment lost 4 bases and the J segment 12 bases; nucleotides outside the gene matches: 4. The germline gives CDR1 SGHAT, CDR2 FQNNGV. CDR3 in amino acids: CASSSRQGDQHF. The CDR3 nucleotides read TGTGCCAGCAGCTCGAGACAGGGGGACCAGCATTTT.

V and J are TRBV7-8 and TRBJ2-5; TRBD1 aligns across 7 bases. V gave up 1 base and J gave up 4 bases; unmatched junction bases: 9. Germline V gene sequence: CDR1 SGHVS, CDR2 FQNEAQ. This CDR3 comprises 16 residues. The CDR3 region has the DNA TGTGCCAGCAGCTTAGGGGGTTCGACAGGGCGAGAGACCCAGTACTTC. Its translation is CASSLGGSTGRETQYF.

The chain has TRBV7-9 and TRBJ2-7; 9 bases are shared with TRBD1. With V trimmed by 4 bases and J by 2 bases, 9 bases remained unmatched. The CDR3 runs 16 residues. The germline V gene has CDR1 SEHNR and CDR2 FQNEAQ (reference sequence). Here the CDR3 reads CASSSIPGQGPYEQYF. In DNA, the CDR3 is TGTGCCAGCAGCTCTATACCGGGACAGGGACCCTACGAGCAGTACTTC.

This chain connects TRBV10-3 to TRBJ1-2; TRBD1 matches at 7 bases. The V gene's germline CDR1 is ENHRY and CDR2 SYGVKD. With 7 bases clipped from V and 8 bases from J, the junction kept 4 bases outside the gene matches. CDR3 length: 11 residues. The CDR3 spells CAINAGGGYTF. The CDR3 region has the DNA TGTGCCATCAACGCAGGGGGAGGCTACACCTTC.

The genes are TRBV18 and TRBJ2-1; 7 bases fit TRBD2. Germline-derived CDR1 and CDR2 are KGHSH and LQKENI. This CDR3 spans 15 amino acids. Trimming at V came to 0 bases and at J to 4 bases, leaving 3 bases not matched to a gene. DNA for the CDR3: TGTGCCAGCTCACCACCCCAGGGAGGGTACAATGAGCAGTTCTTC. Encoded protein: CASSPPQGGYNEQFF.

The chain has TRBV2 and TRBJ2-2; 11 bases fit TRBD1. The germline gives CDR1 SNHLY, CDR2 FYNNEI. Losses at the gene ends were 5 bases for V and 6 bases for J; bases not matched to a gene: 2. This CDR3 contains 14 residues. The CDR3 region is CASSLGQGAGELFF. For the CDR3, the DNA is TGTGCCAGCAGTTTGGGACAGGGGGCCGGGGAGCTGTTTTTT. The full variable domain, with the rest looked up from reference TRBV2 and TRBJ2-2, is EPEVTQTPSHQVTQMGQEVILRCVPISNHLYFYWYRQILGQKVEFLVSFYNNEISEKSEIFDDQFSVERPDGSNFTLKIRSTKLEDSAMYFCASSLGQGAGELFFGEGSRLTVL.

The chain carries TRBV6-5 and TRBJ1-2; 10 bases are shared with TRBD1. This CDR3 region has 14 residues. Germline loops: CDR1 MNHEY, CDR2 SVGAGI. V dropped 5 bases and J dropped 7; count of bases not matched to a gene: 7. CDR3 sequence: CASSTDRGPLGYTF. In DNA, the CDR3 is TGTGCCAGCAGTACCGACAGGGGGCCTCTTGGCTACACCTTC.

J is TRBJ2-2 and V is TRBV6-5; D call uncertain. Germline CDR1 and CDR2: MNHEY and SVGAGI. CDR3 length: 13 residues. The V end was cut by 7 bases, the J end by 4 bases, with 10 bases between. Written as DNA, the CDR3 is TGTGCCAGCATAAAAGGAGTCACCGGGGAGCTGTTTTTT. Translation: CASIKGVTGELFF.

This clone has ten or more counts. This CDR3 reads CASSRSWEGEKETQYF. The CDR3 DNA reads as TGTGCCAGCAGCCGGTCGTGGGAGGGGGAGAAAGAGACCCAGTACTTC. The chain links TRBV11-3 to TRBJ2-5, with D possibly matching TRBD2 (7 bases). The CDR3 runs 16 residues. From germline, CDR1 is SGHNT and CDR2 YENEEA. V lost 5 bases and J 3 bases, leaving 19 bases between the germline ends.

The V and J genes are TRBV19 and TRBJ2-3, with D possibly TRBD2 on 6 matching bases. CDR1 is LNHDA, CDR2 SQIVND, per germline (reference sequence). The CDR3 spans 14 residues. V lost 3 bases and J 1 base, leaving 8 bases between the germline ends. This chain's CDR3 is CASSIWGGTDTQYF. The CDR3 bases are TGTGCCAGTAGTATTTGGGGGGGCACAGATACGCAGTATTTT.

This clone appeared a single time. J is TRBJ2-7 and V is TRBV5-1; 7 bases align to TRBD1. This CDR3 contains 13 residues. CDR1 and CDR2 (germline): SGHRS, YFSETQ. Germline trimming cut 1 base from V and 7 bases from J; bases unmatched to any gene: 5. CDR3 amino acids: CASSLQGEWEQYF. In DNA, the CDR3 is TGCGCCAGCAGCTTGCAGGGGGAGTGGGAGCAGTACTTC.